One and the same sample provided the 7 T cell receptor beta chains below, sequenced in a study of vaccination and CD4 T cells after COVID-19. The study sequenced cultured CD4+ T cell DNA using the Oncomine TCR Beta short-read assay. TCRdb ran MiXCR on the PCR reads and lists one entry per CDR3 protein. The sample holds 4,000 to 5,000 distinct CDR3 sequences, about 35% seen once. Treatment denoted: approximately nine-day PBMC culture with coronavirus spike peptide pools or control peptides (ViraFEST assay). Collection of the unexposed donor's CD4+ T cells took place before the COVID-19 pandemic (2011-2018). For these TCRs, the target antigens are not known. Sample: CD4+ T cells from blood, cultured in vitro. The receptors originated from a human donor in good health.

This rearrangement joins TRBV6-1 to TRBJ1-1; D perhaps matches TRBD1 (6 bases). Deletions cut 8 bases from V and 10 bases from J, with 20 bases between. Germline CDR1 MNHNS, CDR2 SASEGT. This CDR3 is 13 amino acids long. As DNA, the CDR3 is TGTGCCAGCCGGCGAGAGGGGGTTAAAGGAGCTTTCTTT. It is translated as CASRREGVKGAFF.

In its sample, this clonotype was seen a few times. J is TRBJ2-2 and V is TRBV7-6; D is undetermined. Germline CDR1 reads SGHVS; CDR2 reads FNYEAQ. Trimming left V 5 bases short and J 0 bases short, with 10 bases between. This CDR3 is built from 15 residues. CDR3 protein: CASSPDVSNTGELFF. In DNA, the CDR3 is TGTGCCAGCAGCCCGGACGTATCGAACACCGGGGAGCTGTTTTTT. Filled out from reference TRBV7-6 and TRBJ2-2, the complete variable domain reads GAGVSQSPRYKVTKRGQDVALRCDPISGHVSLYWYRQALGQGPEFLTYFNYEAQQDKSGLPNDRFSAERPEGSISTLTIQRTEQRDSAMYRCASSPDVSNTGELFFGEGSRLTVL.

In this sample, this clonotype turned up a few times. The V and J genes are TRBV24-1 and TRBJ2-3; D may match TRBD1 or TRBD2 (6 bases each). The germline gives CDR1 KGHDR, CDR2 SFDVKD. Trimming stripped 3 bases from V and 4 bases from J, with 7 bases between. This CDR3 has 13 residues. The CDR3 sequence: CATSDGGPDTQYF. In DNA, the CDR3 is TGTGCCACCAGTGATGGGGGGCCAGATACGCAGTATTTT.

This rearrangement joins TRBV12-3 or TRBV12-4 to TRBJ1-2; tentatively, D is TRBD1 (6 bases). The CDR3 has 12 residues. V was shortened by 6 bases and J by 13 bases, with 18 bases between the two germline ends. CDR3: CASSSSGARSTF. The CDR3 DNA reads as TGTGCCAGCAGCTCTTCGGGGGCTCGATCCACCTTC.

The CDR3 loop reads CSVDLGAAEAFF. CDR3 sequence (DNA): TGCAGCGTTGACCTGGGAGCGGCTGAAGCTTTCTTT. This chain connects TRBV29-1 to TRBJ1-1, with D hard to call. Germline loops: CDR1 SQVTM, CDR2 ANQGSEA. The CDR3 covers 12 residues. Trimming took off 3 bases at V and 6 bases at J, with 11 bases between the two ends.

The rearrangement uses TRBV7-6 and TRBJ1-2, with a possible D match to TRBD1 (5 bases). V was trimmed by 5 bases and J by 2 bases, leaving 9 bases between them. The CDR3 totals 13 residues. CDR1 and CDR2 from the germline V gene are SGHVS and FNYEAQ. In nucleotides, the CDR3 is TGTGCCAGCAGCCCAGAGGGGAACTATGGCTACACCTTC. It translates to CASSPEGNYGYTF.

V and J are TRBV20-1 and TRBJ2-1; 7 bases are a match to TRBD1. The V segment lost 5 bases and the J segment 7 bases; nucleotides outside the gene matches: 11. The CDR3 length is 14 residues. Germline V gene sequence: CDR1 DFQATT, CDR2 SNEGSKA (reference sequence). CDR3 sequence (DNA): TGCAGTGCTCCGACCGGGACAGCGATAAATGAGCAGTTCTTC. Translating gives CSAPTGTAINEQFF.